One sample yielded the 2 T cell receptor beta chains listed below, sequenced in a study of PD-1 blockade in mismatch repair-deficient tumors listed by TCRdb under 2017. The protocol used for the library was the immunoSEQ multiplex PCR assay. TCRdb carries this immuneACCESS record with in-frame sequences only. Its versions omit some clonotypes, under half of them owing to an unresolved V gene in the studies checked, with the rest unexplained. Across this sample there are about 35,000 clones, with over 80% seen only once. The ten largest make up about 3.4% of the sample. The specimen comprised PBMCs, sampled 6 to 7 weeks after starting pembrolizumab. These receptor sequences come from an adult with mismatch repair-deficient cancer.

The chain joins TRBV5-4 to TRBJ2-7, with 8 positions matching TRBD2. Germline CDR1 reads SGHNT; CDR2 reads YYREEE (reference sequence). The CDR3 covers 14 residues. J was trimmed by 4 bases and V by 3 bases; bases with no gene match: 6. In DNA form, the CDR3 reads TGTGCCAGCAGCTCCCAAGCGGGAGTGTACGAGCAGTACTTC. Its translation: CASSSQAGVYEQYF.

The chain employs TRBV15 and TRBJ2-4, with D possibly being TRBD2 (6 bases). Trimming cost V 0 bases and J 0 bases, with 15 bases left between them. The CDR3 loop spans 18 amino acids. The V gene's germline CDR1 is LNHNV and CDR2 YYDKDF (reference sequence). CDR3 DNA: TGTGCCACCAGCAGAGAAGTCCCGGGAGAACTAGCCAAAAACATTCAGTACTTC. It specifies CATSREVPGELAKNIQYF.